The subject of this entry is one TCR beta chain. Its target is not known. One end of the junction fails to match germline, which may point to a read error. Germline values: CDR1 SGHDT, CDR2 YYEEEE. The CDR3 contains 16 residues. This record belongs to a study of OX40 agonist ivuxolimab in advanced cancers. The study, taken as a whole, reports: Compared with others, partial responders at 0.1-3.0 mg/kg displayed clonal expansion among the lowest.

The protocol was immunoSEQ multiplex PCR, while the TCRdb copy is restricted to in-frame clones and leaves out a portion. The repertoire holds some 90,000 clones, with around 87% as singletons. Here the sequenced sample was CD4+ or CD8+ T cells sorted from blood, taken in a trial of the OX40 agonist ivuxolimab. The genes are TRBV5-6 and TRBJ1-3; tentative D call: TRBD1 (6 bases). The TCR sequence derives from an adult with an advanced solid tumor such as melanoma, head and neck, liver or kidney cancer. CDR3 sequence reads: CASTPSDRSAGNTICF. CDR3 coding DNA: TGTGCCAGCACCCCTTCGGACAGAAGCGCTGGAAACACCATATGTTTT.